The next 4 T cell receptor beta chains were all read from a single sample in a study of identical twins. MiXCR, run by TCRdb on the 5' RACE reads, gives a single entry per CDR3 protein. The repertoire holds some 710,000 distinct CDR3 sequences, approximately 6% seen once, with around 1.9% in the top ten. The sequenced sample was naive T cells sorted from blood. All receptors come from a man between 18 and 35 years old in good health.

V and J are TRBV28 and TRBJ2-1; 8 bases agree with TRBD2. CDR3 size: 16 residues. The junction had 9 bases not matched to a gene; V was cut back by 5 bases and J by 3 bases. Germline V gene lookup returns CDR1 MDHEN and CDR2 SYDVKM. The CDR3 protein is CASSPYRAGDYNEQFF. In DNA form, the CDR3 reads TGTGCCAGCAGTCCCTATAGAGCGGGGGACTACAATGAGCAGTTCTTC.

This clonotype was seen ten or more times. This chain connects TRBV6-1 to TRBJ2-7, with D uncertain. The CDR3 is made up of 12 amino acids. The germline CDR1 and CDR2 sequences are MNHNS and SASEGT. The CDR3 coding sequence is TGTACGGGCAGTTTAACCCCCTACGAGCAGTACGTC. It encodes CTGSLTPYEQYV.

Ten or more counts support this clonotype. The CDR3 reads CSARDASLPEAFF. The CDR3 region has the DNA TGCAGTGCTAGAGATGCCAGCTTGCCTGAAGCTTTCTTT. The gene calls are TRBV20-1 and TRBJ1-1, with D unclear. The V end was cut by 0 bases, the J end by 6 bases, with 11 bases between. Germline V gives CDR1 DFQATT, CDR2 SNEGSKA (reference sequence). This CDR3 has 13 residues.

As DNA, the CDR3 is TGTGCCAGCAGCTTAGCCGGGCGTAGGACAGATACGCAGTATTTT. It encodes CASSLAGRRTDTQYF. The chain joins TRBV7-6 to TRBJ2-3; no firm D call. The V end was cut by 0 bases, the J end by 3 bases, with 10 bases between. This CDR3 spans 15 amino acids. Germline CDR1 is SGHVS and CDR2 is FNYEAQ.